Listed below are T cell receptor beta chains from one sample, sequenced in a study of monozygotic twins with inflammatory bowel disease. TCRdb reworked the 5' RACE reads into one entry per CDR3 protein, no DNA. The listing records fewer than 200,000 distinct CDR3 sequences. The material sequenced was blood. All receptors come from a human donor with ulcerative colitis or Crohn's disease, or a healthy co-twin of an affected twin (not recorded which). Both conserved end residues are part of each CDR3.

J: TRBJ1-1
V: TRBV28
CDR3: CASSFDIHRGTTEAFF

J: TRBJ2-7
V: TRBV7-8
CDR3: CASSLALLTGSPGYEQYF

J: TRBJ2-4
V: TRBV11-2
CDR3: CASSPPRREAKNIQYF

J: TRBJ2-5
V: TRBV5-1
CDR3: CASSLDRPYQETQYF

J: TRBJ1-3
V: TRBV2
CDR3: CASSGPGARIDAIYF

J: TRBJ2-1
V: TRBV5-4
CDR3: CASSLVGRSGNEQFF

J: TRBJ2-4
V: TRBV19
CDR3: CASSSRRVGAKNIQYF

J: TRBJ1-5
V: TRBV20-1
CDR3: CSAVHGDHQPQHF

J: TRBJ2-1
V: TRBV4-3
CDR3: CASSQEIGSSYNEQFF

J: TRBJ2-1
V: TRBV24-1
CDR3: CATSESGQPTSLRNEQFF

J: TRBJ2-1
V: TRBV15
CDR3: CATSRALGTANNEQFF

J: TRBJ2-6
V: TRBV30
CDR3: CAWSVTSSGANVLTF

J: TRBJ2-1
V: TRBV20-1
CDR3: CSASGRAGNEQFF

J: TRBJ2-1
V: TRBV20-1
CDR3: CSALSYNEQFF

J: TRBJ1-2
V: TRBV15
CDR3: CATSRAGTGGSGYTF

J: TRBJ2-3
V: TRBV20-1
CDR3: CSARVPGLAGDTQYF